This entry lists 20 T cell receptor beta chains sequenced from one sample in a study of blood T cell repertoires in COVID-19. The method was immunoSEQ multiplex PCR; TCRdb's version includes in-frame clones alone and lacks a portion of them. In the table there are around 320,000 clones, about 90% of which are singletons. Sequenced sample: peripheral blood. The receptors originated from a woman aged 25 to 45 with COVID-19, enrolled during active disease.

In this sample, this clone turned up once. This chain joins TRBV9 and TRBJ2-2, with D possibly TRBD2 on 6 matching bases. CDR3 length equals 16 residues. V lost 2 bases and J lost 3, with 14 bases in between. From germline, CDR1 is SGDLS and CDR2 YYNGEE. The CDR3 here is CASSVTSRDYTGELFF. In DNA form, the CDR3 reads TGTGCCAGCAGCGTTACATCGCGGGACTACACCGGGGAGCTGTTTTTT. The whole variable domain, remainder taken from reference TRBV9 and TRBJ2-2, is DSGVTQTPKHLITATGQRVTLRCSPRSGDLSVYWYQQSLDQGLQFLIQYYNGEERAKGNILERFSAQQFPDLHSELNLSSLELGDSALYFCASSVTSRDYTGELFFGEGSRLTVL.

The V and J genes are TRBV5-4 and TRBJ2-2, with D possibly TRBD1 on 6 matching bases. V lost 4 bases, J lost 5 bases, and 9 bases lay in between. This CDR3 comprises 13 residues. Germline CDR1 and CDR2: SGHNT and YYREEE (reference sequence). The CDR3 region has the DNA TGTGCCAGCAGCAACAGGGTGACCGGGGAGCTGTTTTTT. It encodes CASSNRVTGELFF.

The rearrangement links TRBV21-1 to TRBJ2-1; TRBD2 was called by the table and not checked on the DNA. TRBV21-1 is tagged as a pseudogene. This CDR3 region has 15 residues. CDR3: CATSLWGGSLDEQFF. Written as DNA, the CDR3 is TGTGCCACTTCTCTCTGGGGGGGGTCGTTGGATGAGCAGTTCTTC.

This sequence joins TRBV18 and TRBJ2-5; weak D call: TRBD2 (5 bases). The germline V gene has CDR1 KGHSH and CDR2 LQKENI. V shed 2 bases and J shed 5 bases, with 9 bases lying between them. The length of the CDR3 is 13 residues. CDR3 loop: CASSPGLRETQYF. Here the CDR3 DNA reads TGTGCCAGCTCACCAGGACTTCGTGAGACCCAGTACTTC.

The J gene is TRBJ2-1, the V gene TRBV7-2; no clear D gene. Germline lookup yields CDR1 SGHTA and CDR2 FQGNSA. Trimming left V 0 bases short and J 2 bases short, with 8 bases between. This CDR3 region has 15 residues. CDR3 amino acids: CASSLAGPAYNEQFF. For the CDR3, the DNA is TGTGCCAGCAGCTTAGCGGGCCCAGCCTACAATGAGCAGTTCTTC.

J is TRBJ1-5 and V is TRBV11-2, with D possibly matching TRBD1 (5 bases). The CDR3 covers 13 residues. Germline lookup yields CDR1 SGHAT and CDR2 FQNNGV. Trimming removed 5 bases at V and 7 bases at J, with 12 bases between. The CDR3 DNA follows: TGTGCCAGCAGCCTGCAGGGCGGACAGCCCCAGCATTTT. It specifies CASSLQGGQPQHF. Full variable domain (rest looked up from reference TRBV11-2 and TRBJ1-5): EAGVAQSPRYKIIEKRQSVAFWCNPISGHATLYWYQQILGQGPKLLIQFQNNGVVDDSQLPKDRFSAERLKGVDSTLKIQPAKLEDSAVYLCASSLQGGQPQHFGDGTRLSIL.

The chain carries TRBV27 and TRBJ2-3, with D perhaps TRBD2 (6 bases). The V end was cut by 2 bases, the J end by 2 bases, with 14 bases between. Germline V CDR1 and CDR2: MNHEY, SMNVEV (reference sequence). The CDR3 is 16 residues long. The CDR3: CASSLGRGVITDTQYF. The CDR3 nucleotides are TGTGCCAGCAGTTTAGGGCGCGGGGTTATCACAGATACGCAGTATTTT.

The rearrangement uses TRBV4-1 and TRBJ2-2; weak D call: TRBD2 (6 bases). Germline CDR1 and CDR2: MGHRA and YSYEKL. The CDR3 consists of 15 residues. V was trimmed by 3 bases and J by 9 bases, leaving 17 bases between them. This CDR3 is CASSHIAGLHRELFF. For the CDR3, the DNA is TGCGCCAGCAGCCATATTGCGGGGCTCCACCGGGAGCTGTTTTTT.

This clone was seen a handful of times. J is TRBJ1-5 and V is TRBV25-1; 9 bases line up with TRBD1. Germline assignment: CDR1 MGHDK and CDR2 SYGVNS. Unmatched junction bases numbered 11, after V lost 5 bases and J lost 0 bases. This CDR3 is built from 18 residues. The CDR3 here is CASSLKIRDRDSNQPQHF. CDR3 coding DNA: TGTGCCAGCAGTCTTAAGATCCGGGACAGGGATAGCAATCAGCCCCAGCATTTT.

The rearrangement uses TRBV3-1 (or the pseudogene TRBV3-2) and TRBJ2-6; D unresolved. The CDR3 length is 17 residues. V was cut by 6 bases and J by 0 bases, with 15 bases left in between. Germline CDR1 is LGHDT and CDR2 is YNNKEL (reference sequence). CDR3 residues: CASSRSSQPSGANVLTF. DNA for the CDR3: TGTGCCAGCAGTCGATCGTCACAGCCCTCTGGGGCCAACGTCCTGACTTTC.

The J gene is TRBJ2-7, the V gene TRBV7-9, with 8 bases that match TRBD2. CDR3 size: 14 residues. V lost 5 bases, J lost 2 bases, and 5 bases stayed unmatched. Per germline, CDR1 SEHNR and CDR2 FQNEAQ (reference sequence). Here the CDR3 DNA reads TGTGCCAGCAGCCTAACGACTAGCGCCTACGAGCAGTACTTC. It specifies CASSLTTSAYEQYF. The full variable domain, its missing parts supplied by reference TRBV7-9 and TRBJ2-7, is DTGVSQNPRHKITKRGQNVTFRCDPISEHNRLYWYRQTLGQGPEFLTYFQNEAQLEKSRLLSDRFSAERPKGSFSTLEIQRTEQGDSAMYLCASSLTTSAYEQYFGPGTRLTVT.

The chain combines TRBV5-1 with TRBJ2-1, with D possibly TRBD2 on 7 matching bases. V dropped 4 bases and J dropped 9 bases, with 20 bases sitting between them. This CDR3 spans 15 amino acids. Germline V CDR1 and CDR2: SGHRS, YFSETQ. The CDR3 DNA sequence: TGCGCCAGCAGCCCAGCGCCGGGGGGCGAGGCTGAGCAGTTCTTC. Amino acid sequence: CASSPAPGGEAEQFF.

The chain couples TRBV28 to TRBJ1-6, with 8 bases aligning to TRBD1. Germline loops: CDR1 MDHEN, CDR2 SYDVKM. The CDR3 length is 15 residues. V lost 5 bases, J lost 8 bases, and 8 bases stayed unmatched. The CDR3 sequence is CASSIDRGGYSPLHF. CDR3 sequence (DNA): TGTGCCAGCAGTATCGACAGGGGCGGGTATTCACCCCTCCACTTT.

The chain couples TRBV7-8 to TRBJ1-1; TRBD1 aligns across 7 bases. The germline V gene encodes CDR1 SGHVS and CDR2 FQNEAQ. The length of the CDR3 is 14 residues. Losses at the gene ends were 3 bases for V and 7 bases for J; bases not matched to a gene: 8. CDR3 sequence: CASSLNRGFSEAFF. The CDR3, as DNA: TGTGCCAGCAGCTTGAACAGGGGTTTTAGTGAAGCTTTCTTT.

The V and J genes are TRBV27 and TRBJ2-2, with 7 bases that match TRBD1. V lost 9 bases to trimming and J lost 2 bases; unmatched junction nucleotides: 15. This CDR3 region has 17 residues. Germline V gene lookup returns CDR1 MNHEY and CDR2 SMNVEV (reference sequence). CDR3 in amino acids: CASGRTLGQLNTGELFF. CDR3 coding DNA: TGTGCCAGTGGACGAACTTTGGGACAGCTTAACACCGGGGAGCTGTTTTTT.

This clone was picked up one time. The rearrangement joins TRBV11-1 to TRBJ1-2; D gene ambiguous. Germline-derived CDR1 and CDR2 are SGHAT and FQDESV (reference sequence). CDR3 length: 12 amino acids. The V and J ends lost 5 bases and 1 base respectively, with 5 bases between them. In nucleotides, the CDR3 is TGTGCCAGCAGCACAGATAACTATGGCTACACCTTC. Amino acid sequence: CASSTDNYGYTF.

V gene TRBV6-1 combines with J gene TRBJ2-7; D not certain. Trimming removed 3 bases at V and 4 bases at J, with 4 bases between. This CDR3 has 11 residues. Germline V gene data show CDR1 as MNHNS and CDR2 as SASEGT. The chain's CDR3 is CASSDTYEQYF. Here the CDR3 DNA reads TGTGCCAGCAGTGACACTTACGAGCAGTACTTC.

This clone was observed a handful of times. V usage is TRBV5-6 and J usage is TRBJ2-2, with TRBD1 identical over 10 bases. The CDR3 is 15 residues long. Losses at the gene ends were 3 bases for V and 5 bases for J; bases not matched to a gene: 4. Germline V gene sequence: CDR1 SGHDT, CDR2 YYEEEE. In DNA, the CDR3 is TGTGCCAGCAGCTCCAGGACAGGGGGAACCGGGGAGCTGTTTTTT. This translates into CASSSRTGGTGELFF.

The chain carries TRBV5-4 and TRBJ1-1; D gene uncertain. This CDR3 has 14 amino acids. V was cut by 1 base and J by 1 base, with 8 bases left in between. Germline V gives CDR1 SGHNT, CDR2 YYREEE (reference sequence). In DNA, the CDR3 is TGTGCCAGCAGCTTGATCAGCGAGAACACTGAAGCTTTCTTT. Translation: CASSLISENTEAFF.

The V call is TRBV6-6, the J call TRBJ1-2; D unresolved. Germline CDR1 is MNHNY and CDR2 is SVGAGI (reference sequence). V was trimmed by 1 base and J by 8 bases, leaving 11 bases between them. The CDR3 consists of 13 residues. The CDR3 spells CASSYWATEGYTF. Written as DNA, the CDR3 is TGTGCCAGCAGTTACTGGGCGACGGAAGGCTACACCTTC.